The rows below give T cell receptor beta chains drawn from one sample of a study of cytomegalovirus exposure and HLA in healthy donors. The table came from immunoSEQ multiplex PCR; TCRdb's copy has only in-frame clones and leaves some out. The sample lists more than 95,000 clones, around 10% occurring once. The source material was PBMCs. The receptors here all came from a man in his forties in good health and CMV-seropositive. Each CDR3 is given with its conserved first and last residue. The D gene is left open where the match is weak. Clone size is stated in some rows and not others, as once, few, many or a class when expanded.

V gene,clone size,J gene,CDR3 length,D gene,CDR3 DNA,CDR3 protein
TRBV27,-,TRBJ2-5,15,-,TGTGCCAGCAGTGAGGGACTTCTGTACCAAGAGACCCAGTACTTC,CASSEGLLYQETQYF
TRBV2,-,TRBJ2-7,14,-,TGTGCCAGCAGATTCCCGGGTTTCAGGGTCGAGCAGTACTTC,CASRFPGFRVEQYF
TRBV5-1,-,TRBJ2-1,15,-,TGCGCCAGCAGCTTGTTGGGCCCGCAGTCCCATGAGCAGTTCTTC,CASSLLGPQSHEQFF
TRBV4-1,-,TRBJ2-3,12,-,TGCGCCAGCAGCCAAGAGCAGTTGACGCAGTATTTT,CASSQEQLTQYF
TRBV15,-,TRBJ2-1,15,TRBD2,TGTGCCACCAGCAGTGATTCCGGGACTAGTGACGAGCAGTTCTTC,CATSSDSGTSDEQFF
TRBV28,few,TRBJ2-5,14,-,TGTGCCAGCAGTTTGGTTACCGGGATAGAGACCCAGTACTTC,CASSLVTGIETQYF
TRBV2,-,TRBJ2-3,17,TRBD2,TGTGCCAGCACGAGAGCTCTAGCGGGAGGGAGCACAGATACGCAGTATTTT,CASTRALAGGSTDTQYF
TRBV9,-,TRBJ1-2,15,TRBD1,TGTGCCAGCAGCCCACAGGGGGCCACGAGCTATGGCTACACCTTC,CASSPQGATSYGYTF
TRBV7-2,-,TRBJ2-7,18,TRBD2,TGTGCCAGCAGCCGGGGGCTAGCGGGGGGCAGTGGCAGGTACGAGCAGTACTTC,CASSRGLAGGSGRYEQYF
TRBV2,-,TRBJ2-1,12,-,TGTGCCAGCACTCGGTCCTACAATGAGCAGTTCTTC,CASTRSYNEQFF
TRBV6-1,-,TRBJ1-1,14,-,TGTGCCAGCAGCCCTAGCCCACGGAGTACTGAAGCTTTCTTT,CASSPSPRSTEAFF
TRBV4-1,-,TRBJ2-7,11,-,TGCGCCAGCAGCTCCCGCTACGAGCAGTACTTC,CASSSRYEQYF
TRBV7-2,few,TRBJ2-7,13,TRBD1,TGTGCCAGCAGCTCGACAGGGTCCTACGAGCAGTACTTC,CASSSTGSYEQYF
TRBV5-4,-,TRBJ2-5,17,TRBD2,TGTGCCAGCAGCTCCGGGACTAGCGGGGGATGGGGGGAGACCCAGTACTTC,CASSSGTSGGWGETQYF
TRBV4-1,few,TRBJ2-7,14,-,TGCGCCAGCAGCCAGGACAGACTGCTTCACGAGCAGTACTTC,CASSQDRLLHEQYF
TRBV7-8,few,TRBJ1-4,15,-,TGTGCCAGCAGCTTAGTTCTAGGGGATGAGGTAAAACTGTTTTTT,CASSLVLGDEVKLFF
TRBV6-6,-,TRBJ2-7,13,TRBD1,TGTGCCAGCGGGCCTACAGGGGCCTACGAGCAGTACTTC,CASGPTGAYEQYF
TRBV10-3,-,TRBJ1-2,13,TRBD1,TGTGCCATCCGGCCCGGGACAGACTATGGCTACACCTTC,CAIRPGTDYGYTF
TRBV6-5,-,TRBJ2-7,14,-,TGTGCCAGCAGCCGTGGGGGGACCTCCTACGAGCAGTACTTC,CASSRGGTSYEQYF
TRBV11-3,few,TRBJ1-5,13,-,TGTGCCAGCAGTGACGGGGGGAATCAGCCCCAGCATTTT,CASSDGGNQPQHF
TRBV2,few,TRBJ2-1,15,-,TGTGCCAGCAGTGGAAGTGGGAGCTCCTACAATGAGCAGTTCTTC,CASSGSGSSYNEQFF
TRBV7-2,-,TRBJ2-1,12,TRBD2,TGTGCCAGCAAGGGCGGGAGAGTTGAGCAGTTCTTC,CASKGGRVEQFF
TRBV15,-,TRBJ2-3,16,-,TGTGCCACCAGCAGACCTACAGGGTTAAGCACAGATACGCAGTATTTT,CATSRPTGLSTDTQYF
TRBV7-3,few,TRBJ2-1,19,TRBD2,TGTGCCAGCAGCTACCTAACCCCCTTACTAGCGGGAGTCGGCAATGAGCAGTTCTTC,CASSYLTPLLAGVGNEQFF
TRBV5-1,-,TRBJ2-7,15,TRBD2,TGCGCCAGCAGCCAAGGGACTAGAGCTTCCTACGAGCAGTACTTC,CASSQGTRASYEQYF
TRBV2,few,TRBJ1-2,14,-,TGTGCCAGCAGGACCGGAAAATCAGGCTATGGCTACACCTTC,CASRTGKSGYGYTF
TRBV5-1,-,TRBJ2-7,14,-,TGCGCCAGCAGCCCGGGGACTGGGGTCTACGAGCAGTACTTC,CASSPGTGVYEQYF
TRBV6-1,-,TRBJ2-5,14,TRBD1,TGTGCCAGCAGTCGGGACAGGGTCCTTGTAACCCAGTACTTC,CASSRDRVLVTQYF
TRBV11-2,few,TRBJ2-7,18,TRBD2,TGTGCCAGCAGCGCCTTCTCGGGACTAGCGGGATCGTTGGCCGAGCAGTACTTC,CASSAFSGLAGSLAEQYF
TRBV2,few,TRBJ1-3,16,-,TGTGCCAGCAGTGATGGTTCGGGTCCCTCTGGAAACACCATATATTTT,CASSDGSGPSGNTIYF
TRBV9,once,TRBJ2-3,17,TRBD2,TGTGCCAGCAGCCCATCCTATAGCGGGAGAGGCGCAGATACGCAGTATTTT,CASSPSYSGRGADTQYF
TRBV6-5,few,TRBJ1-6,14,TRBD1,TGTGCCAGCAGAAACAGGGGGGTGAATTCACCCCTCCACTTT,CASRNRGVNSPLHF
TRBV29-1,few,TRBJ2-7,16,TRBD1,TGCAGCGTTGACCTCGCAGGGGACAGTTCTCCCCACGAGCAGTACTTC,CSVDLAGDSSPHEQYF
TRBV9,-,TRBJ2-2,15,-,TGTGCCAGCAGCCCCCGACAATTGTTGACCGGGGAGCTGTTTTTT,CASSPRQLLTGELFF
TRBV4-2,few,TRBJ2-5,14,-,TGTGCCAGCAGCCAAGTACTAGTCCAAGAGACCCAGTACTTC,CASSQVLVQETQYF
TRBV27,few,TRBJ2-5,16,-,TGTGCCAGCAGTTCGAGTCTCAGGGATGTCGGGGAGACCCAGTACTTC,CASSSSLRDVGETQYF
TRBV11-2,-,TRBJ2-3,11,-,TGTGCCAGCAGGGGGCGGGATACGCAGTATTTT,CASRGRDTQYF
TRBV6-1,-,TRBJ2-1,14,-,TGTGCCAGCAGTGAATACGGGTTCTACAATGAGCAGTTCTTC,CASSEYGFYNEQFF
TRBV19,-,TRBJ2-3,16,TRBD1,TGTGCCAGTAGTATATTTGTGACAGGGGTTACAGATACGCAGTATTTT,CASSIFVTGVTDTQYF
TRBV4-1,few,TRBJ2-7,18,-,TGCGCCAGCAGCTGGGTAAAGGGTAGCGGTAAAAACTCCTACGAGCAGTACTTC,CASSWVKGSGKNSYEQYF
TRBV4-3,-,TRBJ1-6,14,-,TGCGCCAGCAGCCAGGGCAACGTTAATTCACCCCTCCACTTT,CASSQGNVNSPLHF
TRBV6-1,-,TRBJ1-5,13,-,TGTGCCAGCAGTACGGGGGGGCATCAGCCCCAGCATTTT,CASSTGGHQPQHF
TRBV27,-,TRBJ2-3,14,-,TGTGCCAGCCGGAGGGGTACTTTAACAGATACGCAGTATTTT,CASRRGTLTDTQYF
TRBV7-9,-,TRBJ1-5,15,TRBD1,TGTGCCAGCAGCCAGGGGACAGGGTTGAGGCAGCCCCAGCATTTT,CASSQGTGLRQPQHF
TRBV6-1,-,TRBJ2-7,13,TRBD2,TGTGCCAGCACGGCTAGCGGGATCTACGAGCAGTACTTC,CASTASGIYEQYF
TRBV7-6,few,TRBJ2-1,15,TRBD1,TGTGCCAGCAGCACCGGACCGGGACAGGGCTCCGGCCCGTTCTTC,CASSTGPGQGSGPFF